Following are 23 T cell receptor beta chains from one sample sequenced in a study of T-cell reconstitution after alpha-beta-depleted transplantation in children. The TCRbeta library was prepared with unique molecular identifiers. TCRdb processed the PCR reads anew with MiXCR; each CDR3 protein has one entry. The repertoire includes about 500,000 distinct CDR3 sequences, roughly 33% of them detected once, and around 2.5% sits in the top ten. The source was PBMCs from the stem cell graft donor, collected from the stem cell graft. The receptors shown here come from a human donor who donated a stem cell graft to a child with aplastic anemia.

The chain recombines TRBV7-9 with TRBJ1-2; D is undetermined. The CDR3 length is 15 residues. Looked up from germline, CDR1 is SEHNR and CDR2 is FQNEAQ (reference sequence). The ends were cut back, 6 bases at V and 2 bases at J, with 16 bases in the middle. The CDR3 DNA is TGTGCCAGCAGTTCCCATTCCGAATTCAACTATGGCTACACCTTC. Translating it yields CASSSHSEFNYGYTF.

This clonotype turned up a few times. V and J are TRBV4-1 and TRBJ2-3, with 9 bases fitting TRBD2. Trimming removed 4 bases from V and 4 bases from J; junction bases left unmatched: 12. The CDR3 covers 17 residues. CDR1 is MGHRA, CDR2 YSYEKL, per germline. CDR3 amino acids: CASSPHDRGRAPDTQYF. CDR3 nucleotides: TGCGCCAGCAGCCCGCACGATCGCGGGAGGGCCCCAGATACGCAGTATTTT.

The chain couples TRBV7-6 to TRBJ2-7, with D possibly matching TRBD1 (6 bases). CDR1 is SGHVS, CDR2 FNYEAQ, per germline. CDR3 length: 13 residues. Trimming removed 4 bases from V and 8 bases from J, with 15 bases in between. The CDR3 nucleotides read TGTGCCAGCAGCTCGGGGACATTCTCGCAGCAGTACTTC. Translation gives CASSSGTFSQQYF.

This CDR3 is CASSRPGTSGRRNTQYF. The CDR3 DNA reads as TGTGCCAGCAGCCGCCCCGGGACTAGCGGGAGAAGGAATACGCAGTATTTT. V and J are TRBV5-6 and TRBJ2-3; TRBD2 aligns across 14 bases. J was trimmed by 7 bases and V by 4 bases; bases with no gene match: 11. Looked up from germline, CDR1 is SGHDT and CDR2 is YYEEEE. This CDR3 is 17 amino acids long.

The chain links TRBV27 to TRBJ1-5; a weak D match, TRBD1 (6 bases). CDR1 is MNHEY and CDR2 is SMNVEV in the germline V gene (reference sequence). This CDR3 comprises 14 residues. V was clipped by 4 bases and J by 4 bases, with 11 bases between them. The CDR3 nucleotides are TGTGCCAGCAGTTCTCAGGGGAGAAATCAGCCCCAGCATTTT. Protein product: CASSSQGRNQPQHF.

The chain uses TRBV6-5 and TRBJ1-5, with D uncertain. Per germline, CDR1 MNHEY and CDR2 SVGAGI. The CDR3 contains 15 residues. Trimming took off 6 bases at V and 3 bases at J, with 15 bases between the two ends. The CDR3 reads CASSSGRNSNQPQHF. The CDR3 DNA reads as TGTGCCAGCAGCTCCGGACGGAACTCCAATCAGCCCCAGCATTTT.

This clonotype was seen just once. The V call is TRBV24-1, the J call TRBJ2-3; D is undetermined. The CDR3 runs 15 residues. Germline V lookup: CDR1 KGHDR, CDR2 SFDVKD. V shed 4 bases and J shed 3 bases, with 13 bases lying between them. The CDR3 DNA sequence: TGTGCCACCAGTGACCGAGCTGTAACTACAGATACGCAGTATTTT. Its translation is CATSDRAVTTDTQYF.

The chain couples TRBV6-1 to TRBJ2-7; D not resolved. CDR3 length: 11 amino acids. V shed 2 bases and J shed 6 bases, with 5 bases lying between them. Germline CDR1 reads MNHNS; CDR2 reads SASEGT. In DNA, the CDR3 is TGTGCCAGCAGTGAATGGGGCGAGCAGTACGTC. Protein: CASSEWGEQYV.

Turning to this clonotype: The junction does not match germline at one end; this may be a read error. V usage is TRBV9 and J usage is TRBJ1-3, with D perhaps matching TRBD1 (5 bases). The CDR3 is 15 residues long. Germline loops: CDR1 SGDLS, CDR2 YYNGEE. CDR3 sequence: CASSVEQASGNTVYF. The CDR3 DNA is TGTGCCAGCAGCGTAGAACAGGCCTCTGGAAACACCGTATATTTT. Combining the CDR3 with reference TRBV9 and TRBJ1-3 gives the whole variable domain DSGVTQTPKHLITATGQRVTLRCSPRSGDLSVYWYQQSLDQGLQFLIQYYNGEERAKGNILERFSAQQFPDLHSELNLSSLELGDSALYFCASSVEQASGNTVYFGEGSWLTVV.

In its sample, this clonotype was seen a few times. The rearrangement joins TRBV29-1 to TRBJ2-1; D is unclear. The germline V gene encodes CDR1 SQVTM and CDR2 ANQGSEA. V lost 7 bases and J lost 0, with 10 bases in between. This CDR3 is built from 13 residues. CDR3 nucleotide sequence: TGCAGCGCGGAAGGAAGCTCCTACAATGAGCAGTTCTTC. Protein sequence: CSAEGSSYNEQFF.

The gene calls are TRBV7-6 and TRBJ1-1; possibly TRBD1 for D (5 bases). Germline CDR1 SGHVS, CDR2 FNYEAQ. V gave up 0 bases and J gave up 5 bases, with 13 bases separating them. This CDR3 is built from 15 residues. The CDR3 bases are TGTGCCAGCAGCTTAGCGGGTGGAGGGGCAACTGAAGCTTTCTTT. This translates into CASSLAGGGATEAFF.

A few counts support this clonotype. J is TRBJ1-2 and V is TRBV5-1; D gene uncertain. The CDR3 sequence is 14 residues long. V gave up 2 bases and J gave up 5 bases, with 13 bases separating them. Per germline, CDR1 SGHRS and CDR2 YFSETQ. The CDR3 sequence: CASSFRERRYGYTF. CDR3 nucleotide sequence: TGCGCCAGCAGCTTTCGGGAACGGCGATATGGCTACACCTTC. The full variable domain, with the rest looked up from reference TRBV5-1 and TRBJ1-2, is KAGVTQTPRYLIKTRGQQVTLSCSPISGHRSVSWYQQTPGQGLQFLFEYFSETQRNKGNFPGRFSGRQFSNSRSEMNVSTLELGDSALYLCASSFRERRYGYTFGSGTRLTVV.

Points on this clonotype: At one boundary the junction diverges from the germline segment, which might be a read error. The chain employs TRBV5-5 and TRBJ1-1; TRBD1 matches 12 bases. The CDR3 loop spans 14 amino acids. The V gene's germline CDR1 is SGHKS and CDR2 YYEKEE (reference sequence). The CDR3 is CASTLVGTGGRAFF. In nucleotides, the CDR3 is TGTGCCAGCACCTTGGTCGGGACAGGGGGCAGAGCTTTCTTT.

The CDR3 nucleotides are TGTGCCAGCAGCGTAGAGACAGGGGATGTAGAGACCCAGTACTTC. Its translation is CASSVETGDVETQYF. The chain recombines TRBV9 with TRBJ2-5, with 8 bases lining up with TRBD1. This CDR3 has 15 amino acids. V shed 0 bases and J 4 bases; nucleotides not matched to a gene: 5. CDR1 is SGDLS and CDR2 is YYNGEE in the germline V gene.

The genes are TRBV19 and TRBJ2-3; no definite D call. V lost 1 base and J lost 6, with 14 bases in between. The germline V gene encodes CDR1 LNHDA and CDR2 SQIVND (reference sequence). The CDR3 sequence is 15 residues long. CDR3 amino acids: CASSIAAYLADTQYF. In DNA, the CDR3 is TGTGCCAGTAGTATAGCCGCCTACTTGGCGGATACGCAGTATTTT.

In its sample, this clonotype was seen a few times. This chain joins TRBV5-1 and TRBJ2-7, with D hard to call. This CDR3 has 13 residues. The germline V and J ends were trimmed by 1 base and 5 bases, with 10 bases remaining between them. Germline V gene lookup returns CDR1 SGHRS and CDR2 YFSETQ. The CDR3 DNA sequence: TGCGCCAGCAGCTTGAGCCGGAACCACGAGCAGTACTTC. Protein: CASSLSRNHEQYF. Filled out from reference TRBV5-1 and TRBJ2-7, the complete variable domain reads KAGVTQTPRYLIKTRGQQVTLSCSPISGHRSVSWYQQTPGQGLQFLFEYFSETQRNKGNFPGRFSGRQFSNSRSEMNVSTLELGDSALYLCASSLSRNHEQYFGPGTRLTVT.

This clonotype has a handful of counts. The CDR3 coding sequence is TGTGCCAGTAGTATAGACAGGAGGGGGCGGGAGCCCCAGCATTTT. This translates into CASSIDRRGREPQHF. The chain links TRBV19 to TRBJ1-5; TRBD1 matches at 7 bases. This CDR3 region has 15 residues. CDR1 is LNHDA, CDR2 SQIVND, per germline (reference sequence). The V segment lost 0 bases and the J segment 8 bases; nucleotides outside the gene matches: 7.

This chain's CDR3 is CSARDRDSPETQYF. Here the CDR3 DNA reads TGCAGTGCTAGAGATAGGGACAGTCCCGAGACCCAGTACTTC. The gene calls are TRBV20-1 and TRBJ2-5; 7 bases line up with TRBD1. The V and J ends lost 0 bases and 5 bases, in that order; junction bases with no gene match: 6. This CDR3 has 14 amino acids. Germline V gene data show CDR1 as DFQATT and CDR2 as SNEGSKA (reference sequence).

This chain uses TRBV6-1 with TRBJ1-6; TRBD1 agrees at 7 bases. The ends lost 6 bases at V and 10 bases at J; junction bases unmatched: 9. The CDR3 is 14 amino acids. The germline V gene encodes CDR1 MNHNS and CDR2 SASEGT. DNA for the CDR3: TGTGCCAGCAGGGGGAGACAGGGTGGGTCACCCCTCCACTTT. Protein product: CASRGRQGGSPLHF.

This clonotype has a handful of counts. The CDR3 region has the DNA TGTGCTGCTAAACGGAGCTCCTACAATGAGCAGTTCTTC. The encoded protein is CAAKRSSYNEQFF. V and J are TRBV12-3 or TRBV12-4 and TRBJ2-1, with no clear D. This CDR3 is built from 13 residues.

The V call is TRBV6-5, the J call TRBJ2-2, with TRBD1 as a possible D gene (5 bases). Trimming stripped 2 bases from V and 2 bases from J, with 9 bases between. The length of the CDR3 is 15 residues. The germline V gene has CDR1 MNHEY and CDR2 SVGAGI. CDR3 sequence: CASSYQDRNTGELFF. For the CDR3, the DNA is TGTGCCAGCAGTTACCAAGACAGAAACACCGGGGAGCTGTTTTTT.

V gene TRBV18 combines with J gene TRBJ1-5, with TRBD1 identical over 8 bases. With 0 bases clipped from V and 4 bases from J, the junction kept 2 bases outside the gene matches. Looked up from germline, CDR1 is KGHSH and CDR2 is LQKENI. This CDR3 has 15 residues. The CDR3 coding sequence is TGTGCCAGCTCACCACCCGGACAGGGTAATCAGCCCCAGCATTTT. Its protein product is CASSPPGQGNQPQHF.

The gene calls are TRBV7-9 and TRBJ2-7; 10 bases agree with TRBD2. Germline CDR1 reads SEHNR; CDR2 reads FQNEAQ (reference sequence). This CDR3 is built from 15 residues. The V segment lost 1 base and the J segment 5 bases; nucleotides outside the gene matches: 5. CDR3 loop: CASSLEGLASDEQYF. CDR3 nucleotides: TGTGCCAGCAGCTTAGAGGGACTAGCGTCGGACGAGCAGTACTTC.